This TCR beta chain originates from a study of breast tumors, draining lymph nodes, adjacent tissues. Study conclusions and caveats: Findings are consistent with lymph node origin and intratumoral expansion of most tumor T cells. Tumor and nontumor repertoires were significantly more similar in luminal-like than in basal-like breast cancer.

Germline assignment: CDR1 LNHDA and CDR2 SQIVND (reference sequence). The CDR3 is 14 amino acids. Trimming left V 5 bases short and J 0 bases short, with 7 bases between. This clonotype was seen many times. As yet, its antigen is unknown. In TCRdb, the multiplex PCR reads were re-called with MiXCR into one record per CDR3 protein. The sample includes over 60,000 distinct CDR3 sequences, roughly two fifths seen only once; the top ten take about 8.4%. The chain joins TRBV19 to TRBJ1-4, with D uncertain. This TCR was recovered from a female donor with breast cancer. Some clones in this sample may be carry-over from other donors' samples. The source material was breast tumor tissue. CDR3 DNA sequence: TGTGCCAGTAGTCGAGCCACAACTAATGAAAAACTGTTTTTT. This encodes CASSRATTNEKLFF.